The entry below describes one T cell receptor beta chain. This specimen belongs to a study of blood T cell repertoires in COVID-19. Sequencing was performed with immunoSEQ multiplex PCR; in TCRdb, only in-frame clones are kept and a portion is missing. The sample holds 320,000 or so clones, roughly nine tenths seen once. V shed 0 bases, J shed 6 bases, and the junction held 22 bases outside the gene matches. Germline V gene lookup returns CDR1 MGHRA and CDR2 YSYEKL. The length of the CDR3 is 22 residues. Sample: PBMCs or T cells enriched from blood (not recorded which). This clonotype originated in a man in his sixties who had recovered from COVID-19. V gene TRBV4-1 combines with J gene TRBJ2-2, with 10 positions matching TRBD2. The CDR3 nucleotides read TGCGCCAGCAGCCAAGATCGTATTGGAGTGGCTAGCGGGAGTTGGGGAGCCGGGGAGCTGTTTTTT. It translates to CASSQDRIGVASGSWGAGELFF.